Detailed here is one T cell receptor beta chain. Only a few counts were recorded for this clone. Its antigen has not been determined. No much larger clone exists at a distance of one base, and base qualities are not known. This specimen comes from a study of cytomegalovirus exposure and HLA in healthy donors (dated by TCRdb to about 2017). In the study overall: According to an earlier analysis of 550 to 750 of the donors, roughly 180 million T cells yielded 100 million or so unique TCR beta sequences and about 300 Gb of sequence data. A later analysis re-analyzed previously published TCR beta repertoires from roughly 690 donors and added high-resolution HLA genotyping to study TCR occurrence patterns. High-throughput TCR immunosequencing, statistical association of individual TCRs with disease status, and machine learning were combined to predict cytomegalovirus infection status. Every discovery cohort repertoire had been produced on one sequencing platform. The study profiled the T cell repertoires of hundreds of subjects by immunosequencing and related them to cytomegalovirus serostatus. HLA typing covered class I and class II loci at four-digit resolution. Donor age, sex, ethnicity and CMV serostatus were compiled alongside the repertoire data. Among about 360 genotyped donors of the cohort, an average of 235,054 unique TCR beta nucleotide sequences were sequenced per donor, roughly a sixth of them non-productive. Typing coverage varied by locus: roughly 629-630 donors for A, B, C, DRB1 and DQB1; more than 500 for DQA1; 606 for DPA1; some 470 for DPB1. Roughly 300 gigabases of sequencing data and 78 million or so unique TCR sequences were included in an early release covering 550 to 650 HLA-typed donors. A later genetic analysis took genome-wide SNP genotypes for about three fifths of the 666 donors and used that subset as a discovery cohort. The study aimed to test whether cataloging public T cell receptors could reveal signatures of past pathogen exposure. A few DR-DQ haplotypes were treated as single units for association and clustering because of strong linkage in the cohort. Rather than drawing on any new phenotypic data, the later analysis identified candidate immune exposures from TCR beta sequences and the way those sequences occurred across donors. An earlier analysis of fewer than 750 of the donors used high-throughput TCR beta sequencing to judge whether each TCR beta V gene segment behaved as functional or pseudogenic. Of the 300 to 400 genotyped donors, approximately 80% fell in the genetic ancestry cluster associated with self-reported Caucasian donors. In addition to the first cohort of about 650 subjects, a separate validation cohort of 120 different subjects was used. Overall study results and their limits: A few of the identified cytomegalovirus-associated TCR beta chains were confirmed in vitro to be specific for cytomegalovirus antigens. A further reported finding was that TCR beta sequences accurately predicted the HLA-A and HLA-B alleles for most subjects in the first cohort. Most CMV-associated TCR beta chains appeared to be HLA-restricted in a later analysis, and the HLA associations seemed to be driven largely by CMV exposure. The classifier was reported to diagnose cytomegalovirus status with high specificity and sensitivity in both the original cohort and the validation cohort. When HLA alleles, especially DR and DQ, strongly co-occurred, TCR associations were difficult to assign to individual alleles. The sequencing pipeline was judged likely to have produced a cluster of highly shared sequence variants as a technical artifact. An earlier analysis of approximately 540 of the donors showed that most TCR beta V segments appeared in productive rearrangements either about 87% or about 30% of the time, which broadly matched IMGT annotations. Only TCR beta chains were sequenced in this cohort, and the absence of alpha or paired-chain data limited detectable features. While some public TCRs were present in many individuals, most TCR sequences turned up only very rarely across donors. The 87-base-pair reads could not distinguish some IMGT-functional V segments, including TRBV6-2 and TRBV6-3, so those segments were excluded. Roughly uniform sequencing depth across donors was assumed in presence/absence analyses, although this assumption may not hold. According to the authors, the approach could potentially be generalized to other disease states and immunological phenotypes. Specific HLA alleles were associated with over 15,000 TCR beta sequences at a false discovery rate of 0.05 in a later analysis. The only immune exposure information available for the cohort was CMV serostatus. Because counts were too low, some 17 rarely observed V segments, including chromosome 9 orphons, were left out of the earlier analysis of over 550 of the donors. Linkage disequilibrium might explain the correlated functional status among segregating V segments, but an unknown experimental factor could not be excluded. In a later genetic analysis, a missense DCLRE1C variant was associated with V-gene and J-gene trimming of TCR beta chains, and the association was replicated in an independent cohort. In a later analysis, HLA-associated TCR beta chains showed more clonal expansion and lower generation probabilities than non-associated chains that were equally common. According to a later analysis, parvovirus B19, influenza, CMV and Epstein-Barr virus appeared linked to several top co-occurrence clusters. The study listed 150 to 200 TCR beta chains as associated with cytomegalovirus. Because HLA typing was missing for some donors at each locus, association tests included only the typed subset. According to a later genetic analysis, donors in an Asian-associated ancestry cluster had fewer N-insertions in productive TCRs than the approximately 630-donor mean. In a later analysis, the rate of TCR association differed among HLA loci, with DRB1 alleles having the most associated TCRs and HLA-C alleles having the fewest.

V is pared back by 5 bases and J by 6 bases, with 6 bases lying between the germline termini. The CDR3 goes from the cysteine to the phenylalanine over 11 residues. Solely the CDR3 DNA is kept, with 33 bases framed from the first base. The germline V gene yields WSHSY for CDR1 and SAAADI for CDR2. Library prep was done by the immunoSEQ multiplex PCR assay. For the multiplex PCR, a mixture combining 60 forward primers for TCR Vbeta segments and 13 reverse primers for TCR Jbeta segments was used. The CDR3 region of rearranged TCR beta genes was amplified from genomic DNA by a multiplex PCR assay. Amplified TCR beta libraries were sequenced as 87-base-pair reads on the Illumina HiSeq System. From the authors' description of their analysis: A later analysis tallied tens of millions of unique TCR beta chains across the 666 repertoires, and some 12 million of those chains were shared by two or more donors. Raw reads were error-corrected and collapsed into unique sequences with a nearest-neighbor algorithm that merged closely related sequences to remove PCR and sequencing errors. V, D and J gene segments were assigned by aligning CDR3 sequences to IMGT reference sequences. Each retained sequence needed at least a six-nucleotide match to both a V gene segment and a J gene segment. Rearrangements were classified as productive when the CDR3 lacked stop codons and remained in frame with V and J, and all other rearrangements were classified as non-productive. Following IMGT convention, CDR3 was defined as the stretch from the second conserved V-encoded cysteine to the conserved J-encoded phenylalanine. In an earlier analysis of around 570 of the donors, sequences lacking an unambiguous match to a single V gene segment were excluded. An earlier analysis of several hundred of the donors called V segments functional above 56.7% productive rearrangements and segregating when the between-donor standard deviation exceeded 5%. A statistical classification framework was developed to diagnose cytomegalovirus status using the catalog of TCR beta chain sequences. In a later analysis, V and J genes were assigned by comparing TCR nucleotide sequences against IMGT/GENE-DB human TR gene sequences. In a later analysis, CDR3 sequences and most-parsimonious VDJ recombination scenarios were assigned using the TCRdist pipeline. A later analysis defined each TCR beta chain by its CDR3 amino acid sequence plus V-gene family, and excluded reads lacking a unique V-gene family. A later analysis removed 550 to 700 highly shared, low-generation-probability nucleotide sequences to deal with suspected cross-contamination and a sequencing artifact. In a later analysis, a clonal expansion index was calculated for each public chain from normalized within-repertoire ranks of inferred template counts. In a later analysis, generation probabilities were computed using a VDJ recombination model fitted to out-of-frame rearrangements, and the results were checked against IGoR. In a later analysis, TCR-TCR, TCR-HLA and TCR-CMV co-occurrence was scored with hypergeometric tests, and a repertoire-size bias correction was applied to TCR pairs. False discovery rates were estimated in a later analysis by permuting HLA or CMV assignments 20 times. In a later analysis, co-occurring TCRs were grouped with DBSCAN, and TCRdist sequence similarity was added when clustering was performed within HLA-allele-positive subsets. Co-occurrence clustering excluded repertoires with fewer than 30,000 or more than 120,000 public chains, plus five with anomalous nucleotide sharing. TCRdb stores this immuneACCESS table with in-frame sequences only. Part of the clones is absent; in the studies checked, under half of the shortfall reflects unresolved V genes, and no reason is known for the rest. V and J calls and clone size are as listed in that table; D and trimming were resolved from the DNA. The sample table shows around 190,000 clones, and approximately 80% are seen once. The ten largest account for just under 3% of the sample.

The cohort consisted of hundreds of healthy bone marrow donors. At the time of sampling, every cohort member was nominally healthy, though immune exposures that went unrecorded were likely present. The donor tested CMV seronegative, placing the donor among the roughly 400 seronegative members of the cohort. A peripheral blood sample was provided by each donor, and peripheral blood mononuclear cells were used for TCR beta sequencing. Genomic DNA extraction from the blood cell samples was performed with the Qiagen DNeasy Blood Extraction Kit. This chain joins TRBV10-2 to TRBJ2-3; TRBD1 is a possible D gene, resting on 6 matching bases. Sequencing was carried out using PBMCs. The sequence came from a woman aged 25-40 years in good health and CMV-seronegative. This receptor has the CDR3 CASSTGDTQYF. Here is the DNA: TGCGCCAGCAGTACAGGGGATACGCAGTATTTT.